The clone carrying this T cell receptor beta chain was seen repeatedly, ten times or more. Its specificity is not known. From the reads, TCRdb called clonotypes with MiXCR, one entry per CDR3 protein. The sample holds roughly 230,000 distinct CDR3 sequences; roughly 22% are singletons and the top ten take about 18%. This entry belongs to a study of T cell repertoires in cytomegalovirus infection. Study information: It was the public TCR beta signatures that indicated both CMV infection and matching HLA type.

Trimming removed 2 bases from V and 2 bases from J, with 10 bases in between. The CDR3 totals 15 residues. Germline V gene data show CDR1 as SNHLY and CDR2 as FYNNEI. General study results and limits: Cumulated frequencies of public TCR beta families served to identify carriers of CMV plus the relevant HLA. CMV-specific TCR beta clonotypes restricted by HLA-C were the ones dominating the ex vivo response.

J is TRBJ2-1 and V is TRBV2, with a weak D call TRBD2 (6 bases). Specimen: CD8+ T cells from PBMCs. The sequence was obtained from a human donor in good health (CMV status not recorded). Some clones in this sample may be carry-over from other donors' samples. DNA of the CDR3: TGTGCCAGCAGTGAATTTTGGGGGGCCTACAATGAGCAGTTCTTC. Amino acids: CASSEFWGAYNEQFF.